The 28 T cell receptor beta chains below come from one sample, sequenced in a study of T-cell reconstitution after alpha-beta-depleted transplantation in children. Preparation of the TCRbeta library was carried out with unique molecular identifiers. A single record per CDR3 protein comes from TCRdb applying MiXCR to the PCR reads. The sample records about 510,000 distinct CDR3 sequences, roughly 10% being singletons. Sequencing was performed on PBMCs, mostly from graft donor cells, taken 180 days after TCRalphabeta/CD19-depleted stem cell transplant. These receptors were collected from a female patient younger than 10 who had a stem cell transplant for aplastic anemia, so the T cells may come from the graft donor.

The table lists this clonotype with many counts. This sequence joins TRBV29-1 and TRBJ2-3; maybe TRBD1 (5 bases). Germline CDR1 reads SQVTM; CDR2 reads ANQGSEA. This CDR3 is 14 amino acids long. The V and J ends lost 4 bases and 1 base respectively, with 12 bases between them. CDR3 region: CSVVSLGGTDTQYF. The CDR3 nucleotides are TGCAGCGTTGTCTCTTTAGGGGGCACAGATACGCAGTATTTT.

V is TRBV6-4 and J is TRBJ2-3, with TRBD2 matching over 7 bases. The J segment lost 0 bases and the V segment lost 2 bases, leaving 5 bases of the junction unmatched. The CDR3 consists of 16 residues. CDR1 and CDR2 (germline): MRHNA, SNTAGT. Here the CDR3 reads CASSDEASGSTDTQYF. The CDR3 DNA sequence: TGTGCCAGCAGTGACGAGGCTAGCGGAAGCACAGATACGCAGTATTTT.

V and J are TRBV19 and TRBJ2-1; 9 bases match TRBD1. Trimming cost V 9 bases and J 2 bases; bases outside gene matches: 5. Germline loops: CDR1 LNHDA, CDR2 SQIVND (reference sequence). CDR3 length: 14 amino acids. This chain's CDR3 is CASWDRETYNEQFF. The CDR3 nucleotides read TGTGCCAGCTGGGACAGGGAAACCTACAATGAGCAGTTCTTC.

This chain connects TRBV7-2 to TRBJ2-5; the match to TRBD2 covers 13 bases. Germline lookup yields CDR1 SGHTA and CDR2 FQGNSA. With V trimmed by 6 bases and J by 3 bases, 10 bases remained unmatched. The CDR3 covers 17 residues. The CDR3 region is CASRLPGLAGVKETQYF. The CDR3 nucleotides are TGTGCCAGCAGGCTTCCCGGACTAGCGGGAGTAAAAGAGACCCAGTACTTC.

The table lists this clonotype with many counts. The chain uses TRBV6-5 and TRBJ1-1; possible D gene TRBD1, 5 bases. V lost 8 bases and J 4 bases, leaving 11 bases between the germline ends. Germline-derived CDR1 and CDR2 are MNHEY and SVGAGI. The CDR3 has 12 amino acids. The CDR3: CASRMGGTEAFF. The DNA for the CDR3 is TGTGCCAGCCGGATGGGGGGCACTGAAGCTTTCTTT.

This clonotype was counted a few times. This chain's CDR3 is CASSLLAVDTQYF. The DNA of the CDR3 is TGTGCCAGCAGTTTACTAGCTGTCGATACGCAGTATTTT. This chain connects TRBV12-3 or TRBV12-4 to TRBJ2-3, with D tentatively TRBD2 (5 bases). The CDR3 totals 13 residues. Deletions cut 2 bases from V and 6 bases from J, with 9 bases between.

V gene TRBV7-9 combines with J gene TRBJ2-1; D is unresolved. This CDR3 region has 14 residues. Germline-derived CDR1 and CDR2 are SEHNR and FQNEAQ (reference sequence). Trimming stripped 7 bases from V and 8 bases from J, with 18 bases between. The CDR3 reads CASTSRKTADEQFF. The DNA for the CDR3 is TGTGCCAGCACTTCCAGGAAAACGGCGGATGAGCAGTTCTTC.

CDR3: CASSRSGTFRSYEQYF. The DNA for the CDR3 is TGTGCCAGCAGCCGATCTGGGACATTTCGTTCCTACGAGCAGTACTTC. The gene calls are TRBV9 and TRBJ2-7, with D possibly matching TRBD1 (6 bases). The germline gives CDR1 SGDLS, CDR2 YYNGEE. The V end was cut by 4 bases, the J end by 1 base, with 18 bases between. CDR3 size: 16 residues. Looking up the rest from reference TRBV9 and TRBJ2-7 gives the full variable domain: DSGVTQTPKHLITATGQRVTLRCSPRSGDLSVYWYQQSLDQGLQFLIQYYNGEERAKGNILERFSAQQFPDLHSELNLSSLELGDSALYFCASSRSGTFRSYEQYFGPGTRLTVT.

This clonotype has only a few counts. The genes are TRBV20-1 and TRBJ1-2; TRBD1 might be the D (5 bases). This CDR3 has 17 residues. CDR1 DFQATT and CDR2 SNEGSKA come from the germline V gene (reference sequence). V was pared by 5 bases and J by 3 bases, with 25 bases between. This CDR3 reads CSALPGRSLPKDYGYTF. Written as DNA, the CDR3 is TGCAGTGCTCTTCCGGGACGGAGCTTGCCAAAGGACTATGGCTACACCTTC.

Notes on this clonotype: A much more abundant neighbour one base away suggests this may be a read error. The chain links TRBV25-1 to TRBJ1-5; the D is unclear. Germline-derived CDR1 and CDR2 are MGHDK and SYGVNS. The CDR3 extends over 13 amino acids. CDR3 sequence (DNA): TGTACCAGCAGTTACGGAGGCAATCAGCCCCAGCATTTT. It yields the protein CTSSYGGNQPQHF.

The chain is built from TRBV20-1 and TRBJ2-3; D unclear. In germline, CDR1 is DFQATT, CDR2 SNEGSKA (reference sequence). The CDR3 has 14 amino acids. V gave up 0 bases and J gave up 4 bases, with 11 bases separating them. The CDR3 loop reads CSARDPVGPDTQYF. DNA of the CDR3: TGCAGTGCTAGAGATCCCGTGGGTCCAGATACGCAGTATTTT.

The chain joins TRBV25-1 to TRBJ2-5; 8 bases align to TRBD1. With 2 bases clipped from V and 4 bases from J, the junction kept 9 bases outside the gene matches. The V gene's germline CDR1 is MGHDK and CDR2 SYGVNS. The CDR3 is made up of 16 amino acids. The CDR3 DNA sequence: TGTGCCAGCAGTGAAGAAGGGACAGGTGCAAGAGAGACCCAGTACTTC. This encodes CASSEEGTGARETQYF.

This rearrangement joins TRBV12-3 or TRBV12-4 to TRBJ1-5; no clear D gene. The CDR3 spans 13 residues. The V end was cut by 5 bases, the J end by 7 bases, with 12 bases between. As DNA, the CDR3 is TGTGCCAGCAGTCCGAACATCGGACAGCCCCAGCATTTT. It specifies CASSPNIGQPQHF.

There are a few counts of this clonotype. This chain connects TRBV7-2 to TRBJ2-1, with TRBD2 as a possible D gene (6 bases). V lost 7 bases to trimming and J lost 15 bases, with 22 bases between them. The CDR3 runs 13 residues. Germline assignment: CDR1 SGHTA and CDR2 FQGNSA. CDR3 sequence: CASITGWGGQAFF. CDR3 DNA: TGTGCCAGCATCACTGGTTGGGGAGGCCAGGCGTTCTTC.

The sample holds a few counts of this clonotype. The V and J genes are TRBV6-5 and TRBJ2-1; D possibly corresponds to TRBD1 (6 bases). The length of the CDR3 is 11 residues. Germline loops: CDR1 MNHEY, CDR2 SVGAGI. The V end was cut by 5 bases, the J end by 14 bases, with 13 bases between. This chain's CDR3 is CASSQGPKEFF. Here the CDR3 DNA reads TGTGCCAGCAGTCAGGGGCCCAAGGAGTTCTTC.

The genes are TRBV28 and TRBJ2-5; D ambiguous. Germline V CDR1 and CDR2: MDHEN, SYDVKM. The CDR3 length is 15 residues. V lost 6 bases and J lost 1, with 15 bases in between. CDR3 loop: CASSLQLTSQETQYF. In DNA, the CDR3 is TGTGCCAGCAGCCTTCAACTTACGAGCCAAGAGACCCAGTACTTC.

This clonotype was counted a few times. The genes are TRBV18 and TRBJ2-1; maybe TRBD1 (6 bases). V dropped 3 bases and J dropped 13 bases, with 16 bases sitting between them. CDR3 length equals 13 residues. Germline loops: CDR1 KGHSH, CDR2 LQKENI. CDR3 protein: CASSPTGIVPQFF. The CDR3 DNA is TGTGCCAGCTCACCCACAGGGATTGTCCCTCAGTTCTTC.

Points on this clonotype: A read error may explain this, as a much larger clone is one base away. The CDR3 coding sequence is TGCAGCGTTGTCATGAACACTGAAGCTTTCTTT. Translated: CSVVMNTEAFF. The V gene is TRBV29-1, the J gene TRBJ1-1; D is undetermined. The ends were cut back, 4 bases at V and 0 bases at J, with 3 bases in the middle. Germline values: CDR1 SQVTM, CDR2 ANQGSEA. The CDR3 runs to 11 residues.

The chain employs TRBV11-2 and TRBJ2-7; no clear D gene. This CDR3 comprises 14 residues. Germline assignment: CDR1 SGHAT and CDR2 FQNNGV. Trimming removed 1 base at V and 0 bases at J, with 7 bases between. For the CDR3, the DNA is TGTGCCAGCAGCTTAGCGAGGAGCTCCTACGAGCAGTACGTC. It translates to CASSLARSSYEQYV.

This clonotype occurred a few times. The chain uses TRBV6-1 and TRBJ2-3; 9 bases align to TRBD2. The trim removed 5 bases at V and 5 bases at J, leaving 8 bases unmatched. Germline-derived CDR1 and CDR2 are MNHNS and SASEGT. The CDR3 is 15 amino acids. CDR3 residues: CASSRYSGGGDTQYF. CDR3 bases: TGTGCCAGCAGTCGGTATAGCGGGGGTGGAGATACGCAGTATTTT.

The rearrangement links TRBV18 to TRBJ1-1; no clear D gene. The germline V and J ends were trimmed by 0 bases and 1 base, with 12 bases remaining between them. Germline loops: CDR1 KGHSH, CDR2 LQKENI. This CDR3 has 16 amino acids. The CDR3 DNA reads as TGTGCCAGCTCACCACCTGTTCAGGTCCAGAACACTGAAGCTTTCTTT. As protein: CASSPPVQVQNTEAFF.

This clonotype was seen more than once but under ten times. The rearrangement uses TRBV20-1 and TRBJ1-4, with TRBD1 matching over 9 bases. The germline V gene encodes CDR1 DFQATT and CDR2 SNEGSKA (reference sequence). V gave up 1 base and J gave up 8 bases; unmatched junction bases: 11. The CDR3 is 16 amino acids. CDR3 sequence: CSARAPNRGLKEKLFF. The DNA for the CDR3 is TGCAGTGCTAGAGCCCCCAACAGGGGGCTTAAAGAAAAACTGTTTTTT.

This clonotype was detected a few times. The chain joins TRBV6-6 to TRBJ1-2, with D perhaps matching TRBD1 (6 bases). Germline loops: CDR1 MNHNY, CDR2 SVGAGI (reference sequence). V lost 9 bases to trimming and J lost 4 bases, with 15 bases between them. The CDR3 covers 13 residues. This chain's CDR3 is CASRSRDTYGYTF. The DNA for the CDR3 is TGTGCCAGTCGAAGCCGGGACACCTATGGCTACACCTTC.

The rearrangement links TRBV7-2 to TRBJ2-7; 8 bases align to TRBD2. The CDR3 has 14 amino acids. Germline lookup yields CDR1 SGHTA and CDR2 FQGNSA. The V gene end was trimmed by 2 bases and the J gene end by 4 bases; junction bases not matched to a gene: 4. This chain's CDR3 is CASSLQAGDYEQYV. Written as DNA, the CDR3 is TGTGCCAGCAGCTTACAAGCGGGGGATTACGAGCAGTACGTC.

This clonotype was counted only a few times. The V call is TRBV5-5, the J call TRBJ1-2; D not certain. V was cut by 5 bases and J by 3 bases, with 14 bases left in between. Germline V CDR1 and CDR2: SGHKS, YYEKEE (reference sequence). The CDR3 runs 14 residues. The CDR3 DNA follows: TGTGCCAGCAGAAGAGGTCAGGAGTACTATGGCTACACCTTC. It encodes CASRRGQEYYGYTF.

Only a few counts were recorded for this clonotype. The V and J genes are TRBV6-2 or TRBV6-3 and TRBJ1-5; D gene ambiguous. CDR1 and CDR2 from the germline V gene are MNHEY and SVGEGT. V was pared by 0 bases and J by 3 bases, with 15 bases between. The CDR3 has 17 amino acids. CDR3 sequence reads: CASSYSILGSYNQPQHF. CDR3 DNA sequence: TGTGCCAGCAGTTACTCGATTTTGGGAAGTTACAATCAGCCCCAGCATTTT.

This clonotype was counted ten times or more. This sequence joins TRBV7-2 and TRBJ2-1; 9 bases are a match to TRBD2. The germline V gene encodes CDR1 SGHTA and CDR2 FQGNSA. The CDR3 contains 18 residues. J lost 0 bases, V lost 2 bases, and 8 bases had no gene match. Here the CDR3 DNA reads TGTGCCAGCAGCTTACCGACTAGCGGTCCTAGCTCCTACAATGAGCAGTTCTTC. Protein sequence: CASSLPTSGPSSYNEQFF.

A few counts support this clonotype. This chain uses TRBV18 with TRBJ1-1, with D hard to call. CDR3 length equals 15 residues. CDR1 is KGHSH and CDR2 is LQKENI in the germline V gene. V was shortened by 1 base and J by 5 bases, with 14 bases between the two germline ends. The CDR3 is CASSPRGPFGTEAFF. In nucleotides, the CDR3 is TGTGCCAGCTCACCACGAGGACCATTTGGGACTGAAGCTTTCTTT.